Listed below are T cell receptor beta chains from one sample, sequenced in a study of OX40 agonist ivuxolimab in advanced cancers. TCRdb's table, derived via immunoSEQ multiplex PCR, lists solely in-frame clones and lacks some. This sample has roughly 63,000 clones; around four fifths occur once, and the top ten carry less than 4%. The starting material was CD4+ or CD8+ T cells sorted from blood, obtained in a trial of the OX40 agonist ivuxolimab. The receptor source for this set is an adult with an advanced solid tumor such as melanoma, head and neck, liver or kidney cancer. The CDR3 runs from the conserved cysteine through the conserved F or W. D genes are given only for firm matches. Not all rows give a size; the values are once, few, many and, for expanded clones, a class.

13	TRBV5-4	.	.	TRBJ2-7	TGTGCCAGCAGTTCCCCATTCTCCTACGAGCAGTACTTC	CASSSPFSYEQYF
15	TRBV5-1	.	.	TRBJ2-5	TGCGCCAGCAAGAGGCCCTCCATTAGCCAAGAGACCCAGTACTTC	CASKRPSISQETQYF
14	TRBV7-9	TRBD1	.	TRBJ2-7	TGTGCCAGCAGCCCGACAGGGCTGAACTACGAGCAGTACTTC	CASSPTGLNYEQYF
13	TRBV30	.	.	TRBJ2-5	TGTGCCTGGAGTGTACGTAGGATAGAGACCCAGTACTTC	CAWSVRRIETQYF
13	TRBV28	TRBD2	.	TRBJ2-7	TGTGCCAGCGAAGTAGCGGGGGGCCTCGAGCAGTACTTC	CASEVAGGLEQYF
13	TRBV6-6	.	few	TRBJ1-1	TGTGCCAGCAGCGGACTGCTGGGCACTGAAGCTTTCTTT	CASSGLLGTEAFF
16	TRBV6-5	TRBD1	.	TRBJ2-7	TGTGCCAGCAGTTGGACAGGGGGCCTCCTCACCTACGAGCAGTACTTC	CASSWTGGLLTYEQYF
11	TRBV28	.	.	TRBJ1-1	TGTGCCAGCAGTCGGGGGCCTGAAGCTTTCTTT	CASSRGPEAFF
16	TRBV5-8	TRBD2	.	TRBJ2-1	TGTGCCAGCAGCTTGGTAGGCGGGGGGGGCTACAATGAGCAGTTCTTC	CASSLVGGGGYNEQFF
15	TRBV28	.	.	TRBJ2-7	TGTGCCAGCAGTTTAGGGGGGGCCCCGTCGTGGGAGCAGTACTTC	CASSLGGAPSWEQYF
15	TRBV2	.	.	TRBJ2-7	TGTGCCAGCAAGAGAGAGGTTCAGAGCTCCTACGAGCAGTACTTC	CASKREVQSSYEQYF
14	TRBV7-3	TRBD1	.	TRBJ2-1	TGTGCCAGCAGCACACAGGGGGAATACAATGAGCAGTTCTTC	CASSTQGEYNEQFF
15	TRBV7-2	.	.	TRBJ2-5	TGTGCCAGCAGCTTTGGAGCGGGTCCTCAAGAGACCCAGTACTTC	CASSFGAGPQETQYF
16	TRBV7-8	.	.	TRBJ1-2	TGTGCCAGCAGCCCCGCCGTCGGAGGGGGGAACTATGGCTACACCTTC	CASSPAVGGGNYGYTF
15	TRBV5-4	.	.	TRBJ2-5	TGTGCCAGCAGCTTGGAAGCCAGGGTGGGGGAGACCCAGTACTTC	CASSLEARVGETQYF
14	TRBV11-3	.	.	TRBJ1-2	TGTGCCAGCAGCCCCTACGCCAGTTTTGGGGGCTACACCTTC	CASSPYASFGGYTF
14	TRBV18	.	.	TRBJ2-7	TGTGCCAGCTCACCCCCGGGCCAAAATTACGAGCAGTACTTC	CASSPPGQNYEQYF
13	TRBV30	.	.	TRBJ2-7	TGTGTACTCTCCCGGGACCGACCCTACGAGCAGTACTTC	CVLSRDRPYEQYF
15	TRBV5-1	.	.	TRBJ2-2	TGCGCCAGCAGCTTGGGCCCTAGGGACACCGGGGAGCTGTTTTTT	CASSLGPRDTGELFF
15	TRBV28	.	.	TRBJ2-2	TGTGCCACCCGTCCGGCGTATGCGAACACCGGGGAGCTGTTTTTT	CATRPAYANTGELFF
15	TRBV2	TRBD1	.	TRBJ1-3	TGTGCCAGCAGTGGGACAGGGCTCTCCGGAAACACCATATATTTT	CASSGTGLSGNTIYF
13	TRBV29-1	TRBD1	.	TRBJ2-7	TGCAGCGTAGCCCGGGACAGGTCATACGAGCAGTACTTC	CSVARDRSYEQYF
11	TRBV28	.	.	TRBJ2-5	TGTGCCAGCAGTTTGAGGGAGACCCAGTACTTC	CASSLRETQYF
13	TRBV7-2	TRBD2	once	TRBJ2-7	TGTGCCAGCAGCTTCGGCCTGGGGGGGGAGCAGTACTTC	CASSFGLGGEQYF
15	TRBV10-3	TRBD2	.	TRBJ2-2	TGTGCCATCAGCCCGGGGACTAGCGGGGCCGGGGAGCTGTTTTTT	CAISPGTSGAGELFF
13	TRBV7-8	.	.	TRBJ2-3	TGTGCCAGCTCTTCAGCTGGGGTAGATACGCAGTATTTT	CASSSAGVDTQYF
12	TRBV19	.	few	TRBJ2-3	TGTGCCAGTAGTCTCAGCAGAGATACGCAGTATTTT	CASSLSRDTQYF
15	TRBV4-3	.	.	TRBJ1-6	TGCGCCAGCAGCTCTTACATCAACCCGAATTCACCCCTCCACTTT	CASSSYINPNSPLHF
14	TRBV2	TRBD2	.	TRBJ2-1	TGTGCCAGCACCGTGGGACTAGCGGGGGGAGAGCAGTTCTTC	CASTVGLAGGEQFF
13	TRBV6-1	.	.	TRBJ2-1	TGTGCCAGCACAGGGACGGTATACAATGAGCAGTTCTTC	CASTGTVYNEQFF
14	TRBV4-1	.	.	TRBJ1-1	TGCGCCAGCAGCCTACAGGCCCTGAGCGCTGAAGCTTTCTTT	CASSLQALSAEAFF
13	TRBV7-2	.	.	TRBJ2-1	TGTGCCAGCAGCTTAGGTCAGTCCAATGAGCAGTTCTTC	CASSLGQSNEQFF
12	TRBV6-1	.	.	TRBJ2-3	TGTGCCAGCAGTGACGCCGCGGGGACGCAGTATTTT	CASSDAAGTQYF
16	TRBV28	.	.	TRBJ1-2	TGTGCCAGCAACGTGGGTGGCCCGGGGGGCGCGAGAGGCTACACCTTC	CASNVGGPGGARGYTF
14	TRBV28	.	.	TRBJ2-5	TGTGCCAGCAGGAGGCAGGTTCAACGGGAGACCCAGTACTTC	CASRRQVQRETQYF
14	TRBV10-3	TRBD1	.	TRBJ2-3	TGTGCCATCAGTATCGGGACAGCCACAGATACGCAGTATTTT	CAISIGTATDTQYF
13	TRBV11-2	.	few	TRBJ1-4	TGTGCCAGCAGCTTAGCACAGAATGAAAAACTGTTTTTT	CASSLAQNEKLFF
17	TRBV10-2	.	once	TRBJ2-6	TGCGCCAGCAGAGGAGGACGGGGGGCAAATGGGGCCAACGTCCTGACTTTC	CASRGGRGANGANVLTF
15	TRBV19	.	.	TRBJ1-5	TGTGCCAGTAGTGTTGAACAGGGTTGGAATCAGCCCCAGCATTTT	CASSVEQGWNQPQHF
12	TRBV5-6	.	.	TRBJ2-7	TGTGCCAGCAGCCCAGGGCAGGACGAGCAGTACTTC	CASSPGQDEQYF
15	TRBV5-4	.	.	TRBJ2-5	TGTGCCAGCAGCTTATCTCTAGGGGGAGGGGAGACCCAGTACTTC	CASSLSLGGGETQYF
19	TRBV7-9	TRBD1	.	TRBJ2-7	TGTGCCAGCAGCTCACCCCTCTTATATAGACAGGGTGAAGTCTACGAGCAGTACTTC	CASSSPLLYRQGEVYEQYF
14	TRBV29-1	.	.	TRBJ1-1	TGCAGCGTTGTCCCTCTTGGCAGGGCAGGTGAAGCTTTCTTT	CSVVPLGRAGEAFF
15	TRBV7-3	.	.	TRBJ1-6	TGTGCCAGCAGCTCCGACCAAGGGGCCAATTCACCCCTCCACTTT	CASSSDQGANSPLHF
15	TRBV7-9	.	.	TRBJ2-7	TGTGCCAGCAGCTTAGCCCAGAGCGTAGGCTACGAGCAGTACTTC	CASSLAQSVGYEQYF
15	TRBV7-8	TRBD1	.	TRBJ1-6	TGTGCCAGCAGCCTATCCGGACAGGGGCATTCACCCCTCCACTTT	CASSLSGQGHSPLHF
15	TRBV27	.	.	TRBJ1-4	TGTGCCAGCAGTTTATCGCAGAGCCCGTTTGAAAAACTGTTTTTT	CASSLSQSPFEKLFF
13	TRBV19	TRBD2	.	TRBJ2-1	TGTGCCAGTAGTAATAGCGGGGGGAATGAGCAGTTCTTC	CASSNSGGNEQFF